The clone carrying this T cell receptor (beta chain) was seen ten or more times. Its antigen is currently unknown. Trimming removed 0 bases at V and 5 bases at J, with 9 bases between. CDR3 length equals 14 residues. The germline gives CDR1 SGHKS, CDR2 YYEKEE (reference sequence). The data belong to a study of T-cell reconstitution after alpha-beta-depleted transplantation in children. Unique molecular identifiers were incorporated into the prepared TCRbeta library. TCRdb fed the PCR reads into MiXCR, producing one record per CDR3 protein. The table includes some 300,000 distinct CDR3 sequences, over 7% detected once. Study findings and constraints: T-cell counts and diversity were attributed mostly to newly produced T cells one year after transplant. For some patients, TCRbeta diversity was high at day 60 because of recipient T cells and thymic progenitors that survived. Expanded clones from the graft, numbering several hundred, reportedly supplied alpha-beta T cells about two months after transplant.

The source material was peripheral blood, sampled 360 days after TCRalphabeta/CD19-depleted stem cell transplant. The sequence was collected from a female patient aged 2-9 years who had a stem cell transplant for Fanconi anemia, so the T cells may come from the graft donor. V gene TRBV5-5 combines with J gene TRBJ2-1; D may be TRBD1 (6 bases). The CDR3 sequence: CASSLGQVNNEQFF. CDR3 DNA: TGTGCCAGCAGCTTGGGACAGGTGAACAATGAGCAGTTCTTC. Looking up the rest from reference TRBV5-5 and TRBJ2-1 gives the full variable domain: DAGVTQSPTHLIKTRGQQVTLRCSPISGHKSVSWYQQVLGQGPQFIFQYYEKEERGRGNFPDRFSARQFPNYSSELNVNALLLGDSALYLCASSLGQVNNEQFFGPGTRLTVL.